This TCR beta chain was obtained from a study of regulatory T cells in long-lasting Graves disease. As for the study in general: Antithyroid drugs had been taken under 3 months by newly diagnosed Graves' patients. Study-level findings and limits: Lower TCR diversity characterized persistent Graves' patients relative to newly diagnosed patients. Patients with persistent disease showed a bias toward TRBV28, TRBJ1-2 and TRBJ2-5.

Time point denoted: newly diagnosed GD, antithyroid drugs for less than 3 months. With RNA extracted from PBMCs as input, the TCR library was made. Germline V CDR1 and CDR2: MNHEY, SMNVEV (reference sequence). Trimming removed 5 bases from V and 8 bases from J; junction bases left unmatched: 12. The CDR3 consists of 15 residues. For TCR beta, libraries came from iRepertoire HTBI primers and Arm-PCR of CDR3 regions. TCRdb reanalysed the multiplex PCR reads using MiXCR and keeps one entry per CDR3 protein. Altogether roughly 400,000 distinct CDR3 sequences are present, about 15% being singletons, with the ten largest covering less than 30%. This clonotype has at least ten counts. Antigen unknown. These data were likewise used in another study, on T cells in Graves' hyperthyroidism and ophthalmopathy. That paper notes: Patients with uncontrolled infections, other autoimmune diseases, pregnancy or lactation were excluded.

The rearrangement uses TRBV27 and TRBJ2-1, with 7 bases fitting TRBD2. This TCR derives from a woman between 18 and 30 years old with Graves disease. The source material was peripheral blood mononuclear cells (PBMCs), sampled at new diagnosis, from a patient treated with antithyroid drugs. CDR3: CASSISGKRSYEQFF. The CDR3 nucleotides read TGTGCCAGCAGTATAAGCGGGAAACGGTCTTATGAGCAGTTCTTC.